The sample holds a few counts of the clone carrying this T cell receptor (beta chain). The antigen is undetermined. Blood draws occurred at baseline, cycle 4 day 1, and cycle 7 day 1. The source of the sample is a study of OX40 agonist ivuxolimab in advanced cancers. Background on the study: While on treatment, patients had intravenous ivuxolimab at 0.01 to 10 mg/kg every 2 weeks.

The method was immunoSEQ multiplex PCR; TCRdb's version includes in-frame clones alone and lacks a portion of them. The table lists 10,000 or so clones, less than 90% of them singletons. General study points: With doses of 0.1 to 3.0 mg/kg, CD4+ and CD8+ blood T cells had undergone clonal expansion by week 6.

The specimen comprised CD4+ or CD8+ T cells sorted from blood, sampled in a trial of the OX40 agonist ivuxolimab. The source is an adult with an advanced solid tumor such as melanoma, head and neck, liver or kidney cancer.

The CDR3 DNA sequence: TGTGCCAGCAGCCTAGGGGACGGTGAGCAGTTCTTC. Residues: CASSLGDGEQFF. The chain employs TRBV11-3 and TRBJ2-1; either TRBD1 or TRBD2 may fit D (5 bases each). The V end lost 5 bases, the J end lost 9 bases, and 11 bases lay between the germline ends. CDR1 is SGHNT and CDR2 is YENEEA in the germline V gene. CDR3 length equals 12 residues.